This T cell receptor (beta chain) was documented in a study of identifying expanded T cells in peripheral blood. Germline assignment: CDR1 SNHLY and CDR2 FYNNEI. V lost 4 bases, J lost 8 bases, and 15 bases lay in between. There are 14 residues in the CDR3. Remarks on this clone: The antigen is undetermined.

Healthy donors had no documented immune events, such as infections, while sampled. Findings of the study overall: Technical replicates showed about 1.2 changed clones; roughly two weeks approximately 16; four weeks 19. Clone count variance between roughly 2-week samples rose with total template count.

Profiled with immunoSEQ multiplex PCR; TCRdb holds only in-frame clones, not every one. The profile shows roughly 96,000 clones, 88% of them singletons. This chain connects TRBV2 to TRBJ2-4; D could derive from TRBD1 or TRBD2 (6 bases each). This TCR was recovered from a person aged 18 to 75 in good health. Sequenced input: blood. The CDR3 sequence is CASSVRTRGDIQYF. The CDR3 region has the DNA TGTGCCAGCAGTGTGAGGACAAGGGGGGACATTCAGTACTTC.